This TCR beta chain stems from a study of blood T cell repertoires in COVID-19. Study background: Donors in the United States, Italy and Spain gave samples during acute or convalescent COVID-19. Sources were T cells, B-cell-depleted T cells, or PBMCs; the material itself was cDNA or gDNA.

The germline V gene encodes CDR1 LGHDT and CDR2 YNNKEL (reference sequence). The CDR3 length is 20 residues. The trim removed 5 bases at V and 0 bases at J, leaving 18 bases unmatched. Per the authors' pipeline: Amplification of reference gene primers provided the estimated nucleated cell counts. Clones were read by immunoSEQ multiplex PCR, and TCRdb kept only the in-frame ones, dropping some. V, J and clone size are taken as reported in that table, and D and trimming were inferred from the DNA itself. Of 120,000 or so clones in the sample, about 80% were seen once. Source material: peripheral blood. The gene calls are TRBV3-1 (or the pseudogene TRBV3-2) and TRBJ2-7; TRBD2 aligns across 11 bases. This clonotype was obtained from a man between 60 and 70 years old with active or convalescent COVID-19. The CDR3 loop is CASSRQGMGLAEPLSYEQYF. For the CDR3, the DNA is TGTGCCAGCAGCAGACAGGGGATGGGACTAGCGGAACCTCTCTCCTACGAGCAGTACTTC.